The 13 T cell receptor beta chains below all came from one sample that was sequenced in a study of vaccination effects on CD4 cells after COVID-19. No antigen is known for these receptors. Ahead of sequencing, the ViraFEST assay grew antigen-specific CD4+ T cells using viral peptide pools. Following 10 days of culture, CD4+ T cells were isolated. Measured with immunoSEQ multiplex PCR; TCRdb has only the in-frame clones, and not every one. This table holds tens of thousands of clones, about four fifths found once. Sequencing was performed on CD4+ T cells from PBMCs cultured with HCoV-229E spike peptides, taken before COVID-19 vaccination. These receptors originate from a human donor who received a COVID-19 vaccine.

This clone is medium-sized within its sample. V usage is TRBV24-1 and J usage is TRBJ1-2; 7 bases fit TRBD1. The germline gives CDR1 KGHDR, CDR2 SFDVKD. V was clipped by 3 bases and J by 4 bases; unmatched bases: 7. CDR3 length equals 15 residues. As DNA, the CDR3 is TGTGCCACCAGTGATGAGTCGACAGGGAGCTATGGCTACACCTTC. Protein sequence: CATSDESTGSYGYTF.

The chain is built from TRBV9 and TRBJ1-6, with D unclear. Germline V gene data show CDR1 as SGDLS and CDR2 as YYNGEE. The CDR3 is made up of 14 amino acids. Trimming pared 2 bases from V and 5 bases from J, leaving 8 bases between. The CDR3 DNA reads TGTGCCAGCAGCGTTTCGCCGGATAATTCACCCCTCCACTTT. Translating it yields CASSVSPDNSPLHF.

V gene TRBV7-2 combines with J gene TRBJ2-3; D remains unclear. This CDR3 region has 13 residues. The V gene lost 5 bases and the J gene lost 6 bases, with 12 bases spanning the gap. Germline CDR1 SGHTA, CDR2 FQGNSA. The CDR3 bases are TGTGCCAGCAGCCAACCGCTTCTCGATACGCAGTATTTT. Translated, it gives CASSQPLLDTQYF.

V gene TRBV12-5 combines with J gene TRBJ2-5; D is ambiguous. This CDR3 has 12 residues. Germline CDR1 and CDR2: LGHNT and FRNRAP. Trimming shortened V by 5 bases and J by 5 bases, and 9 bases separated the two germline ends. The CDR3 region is CASGPIGETQYF. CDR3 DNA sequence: TGTGCTAGTGGTCCTATAGGGGAGACCCAGTACTTC.

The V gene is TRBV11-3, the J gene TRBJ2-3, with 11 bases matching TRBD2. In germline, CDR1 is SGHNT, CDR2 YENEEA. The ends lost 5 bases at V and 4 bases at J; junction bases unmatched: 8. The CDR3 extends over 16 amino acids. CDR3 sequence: CASSPVAGGRSDTQYF. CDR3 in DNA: TGTGCCAGCAGCCCAGTAGCGGGGGGGCGGTCAGATACGCAGTATTTT. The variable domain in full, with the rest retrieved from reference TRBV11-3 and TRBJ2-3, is EAGVVQSPRYKIIEKKQPVAFWCNPISGHNTLYWYLQNLGQGPELLIRYENEEAVDDSQLPKDRFSAERLKGVDSTLKIQPAELGDSAVYLCASSPVAGGRSDTQYFGPGTRLTVL.

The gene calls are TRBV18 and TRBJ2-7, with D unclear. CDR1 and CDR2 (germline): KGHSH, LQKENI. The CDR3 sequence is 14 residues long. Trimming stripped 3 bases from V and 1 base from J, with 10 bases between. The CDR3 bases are TGTGCCAGCTCACCGTACGGAGAATCCTACGAGCAGTACGTC. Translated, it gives CASSPYGESYEQYV.

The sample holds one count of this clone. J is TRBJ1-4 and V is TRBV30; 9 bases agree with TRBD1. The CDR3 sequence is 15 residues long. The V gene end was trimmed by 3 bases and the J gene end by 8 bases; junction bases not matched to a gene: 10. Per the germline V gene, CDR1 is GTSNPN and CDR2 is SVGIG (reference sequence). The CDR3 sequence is CAWSKMTGGVEKLFF. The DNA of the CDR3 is TGTGCCTGGAGCAAAATGACAGGGGGAGTAGAAAAACTGTTTTTT.

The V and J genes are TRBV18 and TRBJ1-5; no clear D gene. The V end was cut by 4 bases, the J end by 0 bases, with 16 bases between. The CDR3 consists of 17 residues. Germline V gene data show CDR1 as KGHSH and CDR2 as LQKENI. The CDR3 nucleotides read TGTGCCAGCTCACTCCAGACGGGCCGGAATAGCAATCAGCCCCAGCATTTT. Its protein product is CASSLQTGRNSNQPQHF.

The DNA of the CDR3 is TGTGCCAGCTCATTAAGTGGACTGTTCTACAATGAGCAGTTCTTC. This codes for CASSLSGLFYNEQFF. The genes are TRBV18 and TRBJ2-1, with a tentative D call TRBD2 (5 bases). The germline gives CDR1 KGHSH, CDR2 LQKENI. CDR3 length: 15 residues. Deletions cut 5 bases from V and 3 bases from J, with 14 bases between.

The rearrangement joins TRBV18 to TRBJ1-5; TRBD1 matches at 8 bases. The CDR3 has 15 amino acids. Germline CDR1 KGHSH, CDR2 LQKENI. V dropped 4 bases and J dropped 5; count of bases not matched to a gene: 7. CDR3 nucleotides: TGTGCCAGCTCACTAAGACAGGGGTTGGATCAGCCCCAGCATTTT. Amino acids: CASSLRQGLDQPQHF.

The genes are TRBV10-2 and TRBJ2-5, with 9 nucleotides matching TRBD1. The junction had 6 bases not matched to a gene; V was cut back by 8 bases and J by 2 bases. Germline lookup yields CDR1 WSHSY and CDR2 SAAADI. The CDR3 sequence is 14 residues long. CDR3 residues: CASLGQGWQETQYF. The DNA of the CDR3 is TGCGCCAGCCTGGGACAGGGTTGGCAAGAGACCCAGTACTTC.

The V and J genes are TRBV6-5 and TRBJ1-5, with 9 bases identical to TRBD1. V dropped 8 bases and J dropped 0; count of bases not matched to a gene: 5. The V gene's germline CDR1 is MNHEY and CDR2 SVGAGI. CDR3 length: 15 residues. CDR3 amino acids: CASCWDRASNQPQHF. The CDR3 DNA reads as TGTGCCAGCTGCTGGGACAGGGCTAGCAATCAGCCCCAGCATTTT.

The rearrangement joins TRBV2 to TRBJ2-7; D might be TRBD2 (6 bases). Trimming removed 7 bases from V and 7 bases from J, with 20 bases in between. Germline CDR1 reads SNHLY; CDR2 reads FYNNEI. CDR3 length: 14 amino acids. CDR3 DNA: TGTGCCAGCACCCACCGGGACTCCCGCAGTGAGCAGTACGTC. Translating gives CASTHRDSRSEQYV.